A single sample is the source of the 10 T cell receptor beta chains below, sequenced in a study of regulatory T cells in long-lasting Graves disease. Building the TCR beta libraries relied on iRepertoire HTBI primers, and CDR3 regions underwent Arm-PCR. TCRdb re-called the multiplex PCR reads with MiXCR, one entry per CDR3 protein. The sample lists under 300,000 distinct CDR3 sequences, 20% occurring once. As to time point: newly diagnosed GD, antithyroid drugs for less than 3 months. The authors made the TCR library using RNA they extracted from PBMCs. Sequencing was performed on peripheral blood mononuclear cells (PBMCs), taken at new diagnosis, from a patient treated with antithyroid drugs. The receptor set was obtained from a female donor with Graves disease.

The chain employs TRBV15 and TRBJ2-1; a weak D match, TRBD2 (5 bases). Germline V gene data show CDR1 as LNHNV and CDR2 as YYDKDF (reference sequence). CDR3 length equals 17 residues. V gave up 0 bases and J gave up 2 bases, with 14 bases separating them. CDR3 sequence (DNA): TGTGCCACCAGCAGAGATTACGGGATTGGACCCTACAATGAGCAGTTCTTC. As protein: CATSRDYGIGPYNEQFF.

A remark on this clonotype: A read error is possible here, since a much larger clone lies one base away. V is TRBV5-1 and J is TRBJ2-1; the D gene could be TRBD1 or TRBD2 (6 bases each). The end of the DNA fits TRBJ2-5 better, so the J call may be wrong. The length of the CDR3 is 14 residues. CDR1 and CDR2 from the germline V gene are SGHRS and YFSETQ. For the CDR3, the DNA is TGCGTCAGCAGCGCAATACAGGGACTTGAGACCCAGTACTTC. This encodes CVSSAIQGLETQYF.

This clonotype turned up a few times. The chain couples TRBV5-4 to TRBJ1-2, with 9 bases lining up with TRBD1. V gave up 4 bases and J gave up 4 bases; unmatched junction bases: 2. Germline values: CDR1 SGHNT, CDR2 YYREEE (reference sequence). The CDR3 contains 13 residues. The CDR3 loop reads CASSRDRVYGYTF. In DNA form, the CDR3 reads TGTGCCAGCAGCCGGGACAGGGTCTATGGCTACACCTTC.

As concerns this clonotype: This probably arose from a read error, given a far larger clone one base away. This chain uses TRBV6-1 with TRBJ2-1; 12 bases align to TRBD1. Per germline, CDR1 MNHNS and CDR2 SASEGT. The CDR3 has 17 residues. The V segment lost 5 bases and the J segment 10 bases; nucleotides outside the gene matches: 15. CDR3 sequence: CASSHAGTGGSSYEQFF. CDR3 DNA: TGTGCCAGCAGTCACGCCGGGACAGGGGGCAGCTCCTACGAGCAGTTCTTC.

Turning to this clonotype: Just one base apart from a much larger clone, this may be a read error. The chain is built from TRBV20-1 and TRBJ1-2; 7 bases fit TRBD1. The V gene's germline CDR1 is DFQATT and CDR2 SNEGSKA (reference sequence). The CDR3 is 14 amino acids. Trimming at V came to 1 base and at J to 4 bases, leaving 6 bases not matched to a gene. The CDR3 DNA follows: TGCAGTGCTAGAGCCGGTACAGGGGCCTATGGCTACACCTTC. It is translated as CSARAGTGAYGYTF.

This clonotype was recorded many times. This CDR3 is CASSRDPNSGTQYF. As DNA, the CDR3 is TGTGCCAGCAGCCGGGACCCCAATTCGGGGACCCAGTACTTC. The chain combines TRBV7-2 with TRBJ2-5; D tentatively fits TRBD1 or TRBD2 (5 bases each). CDR1 and CDR2 from the germline V gene are SGHTA and FQGNSA. Trimming left V 5 bases short and J 7 bases short, with 17 bases between. The CDR3 is made up of 14 amino acids.

This clonotype was found many times. J is TRBJ2-3 and V is TRBV20-1, with 10 nucleotides matching TRBD2. V lost 2 bases to trimming and J lost 2 bases; unmatched junction nucleotides: 7. CDR3 length equals 16 residues. CDR1 is DFQATT and CDR2 is SNEGSKA in the germline V gene (reference sequence). CDR3 DNA: TGCAGTGCTAGATCGACGACTAGCGGGCACACAGATACGCAGTATTTT. It is translated as CSARSTTSGHTDTQYF.

A note on this clonotype: A read error is likely here: a far larger clone is one base away. Since no conserved phenylalanine or tryptophan closes the CDR3, a read error is the likely cause. The chain couples TRBV6-1 to TRBJ1-1, with TRBD1 matching over 7 bases. V dropped 6 bases and J dropped 0; count of bases not matched to a gene: 10. The V gene's germline CDR1 is MNHNS and CDR2 SASEGT. This CDR3 contains 16 residues. CDR3 DNA: TGTGCCAGCAGCCAACTGGGGGACAGCATGAACACTGAAGCTTTCTCT. This encodes CASSQLGDSMNTEAFS.

The J gene is TRBJ2-7, the V gene TRBV18, with 7 bases lining up with TRBD1. CDR3 size: 14 residues. J gave up 5 bases and V 3 bases, and 7 bases lay outside the gene matches. Germline loops: CDR1 KGHSH, CDR2 LQKENI. The CDR3 spells CASSPRTGHDEQYF. CDR3 sequence (DNA): TGTGCCAGCTCACCCCGGACAGGTCATGACGAGCAGTACTTC.

Ten or more counts support this clonotype. V gene TRBV7-2 combines with J gene TRBJ2-3; 8 bases fit TRBD2. J gave up 2 bases and V 5 bases, and 6 bases lay outside the gene matches. The germline V gene encodes CDR1 SGHTA and CDR2 FQGNSA. The CDR3 extends over 15 amino acids. The CDR3 here is CASSLLAGITDTQYF. The CDR3 DNA is TGTGCCAGCAGCCTTCTAGCGGGTATCACAGATACGCAGTATTTT.